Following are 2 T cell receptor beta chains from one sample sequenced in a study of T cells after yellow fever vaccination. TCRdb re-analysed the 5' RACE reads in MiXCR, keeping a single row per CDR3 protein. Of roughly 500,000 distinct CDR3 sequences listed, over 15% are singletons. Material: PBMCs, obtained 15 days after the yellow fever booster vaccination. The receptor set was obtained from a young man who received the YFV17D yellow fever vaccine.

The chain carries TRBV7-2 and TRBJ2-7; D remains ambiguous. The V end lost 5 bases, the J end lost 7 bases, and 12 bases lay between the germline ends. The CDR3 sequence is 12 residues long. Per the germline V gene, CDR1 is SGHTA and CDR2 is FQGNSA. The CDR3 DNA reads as TGTGCCAGCAGCCACAGAGTGGGGGAGCAGTACTTC. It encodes CASSHRVGEQYF.

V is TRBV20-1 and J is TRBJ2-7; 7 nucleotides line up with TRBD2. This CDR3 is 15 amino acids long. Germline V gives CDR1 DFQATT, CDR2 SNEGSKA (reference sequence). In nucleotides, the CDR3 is TGCAGCGGGGGGACTACTATCGATAGCTCCTACGAGCAGTACTTC. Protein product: CSGGTTIDSSYEQYF.